These 22 T cell receptor beta chains were all obtained from the same sample, sequenced in a study of identical twins. In TCRdb, the 5' RACE reads were re-called with MiXCR into one record per CDR3 protein. The sample holds around 500,000 distinct CDR3 sequences, 13% to 15% seen once. These data are also associated with another study on yellow fever vaccine responses in identical twins.

Sample: CD4+ T cells sorted from blood. The origin of the receptors is a woman younger than 30 in good health.

Concerning this clonotype: One junction end does not reproduce the germline sequence, and a read error may be involved. The rearrangement uses TRBV20-1 and TRBJ2-1; D tentatively reads TRBD1 or TRBD2 (5 bases each). The CDR3 has 13 residues. Per germline, CDR1 DFQATT and CDR2 SNEGSKA (reference sequence). CDR3 sequence reads: CSARDPGKTGAVF. CDR3 coding DNA: TGCAGTGCTAGAGATCCTGGGAAGACCGGGGCAGTCTTC.

At least ten counts were recorded for this clonotype. The chain employs TRBV4-1 and TRBJ2-7, with unresolved D. The CDR3 is 14 amino acids. Trimming cost V 4 bases and J 1 base, with 11 bases left between them. Germline V lookup: CDR1 MGHRA, CDR2 YSYEKL. CDR3 sequence (DNA): TGCGCCAGCAGCCCCGGTAGCCTTTCCTACGAGCAGTACTTC. This encodes CASSPGSLSYEQYF.

The chain carries TRBV12-3 or TRBV12-4 and TRBJ1-5; 9 bases are a match to TRBD1. The CDR3 loop spans 16 amino acids. With 4 bases clipped from V and 1 base from J, the junction kept 5 bases outside the gene matches. This CDR3 is CASSSGTGSSNQPQHF. CDR3 in DNA: TGTGCCAGCAGTTCCGGGACAGGGTCGAGCAATCAGCCCCAGCATTTT.

This clonotype has more than one count but fewer than ten. The V call is TRBV3-1, the J call TRBJ2-2; D uncertain. The germline gives CDR1 LGHDT, CDR2 YNNKEL (reference sequence). V was pared by 2 bases and J by 12 bases, with 13 bases between. This CDR3 contains 13 residues. The CDR3 region is CASSQRPVIKLFF. Written as DNA, the CDR3 is TGTGCCAGCAGCCAACGGCCCGTAATAAAGCTGTTTTTT.

The chain links TRBV14 to TRBJ2-3; D gene uncertain. Trimming shortened V by 4 bases and J by 8 bases, and 10 bases separated the two germline ends. The length of the CDR3 is 12 residues. CDR1 and CDR2 (germline): SGHDN, FVKESK. DNA for the CDR3: TGTGCCAGCAGCCTACAGACCGTTACGCAGTATTTT. It codes for CASSLQTVTQYF.

A few counts support this clonotype. The chain combines TRBV4-1 with TRBJ2-7, with TRBD2 matching 10 bases. Germline V gene data show CDR1 as MGHRA and CDR2 as YSYEKL. Trimming at V came to 2 bases and at J to 2 bases, leaving 3 bases not matched to a gene. CDR3 length: 15 residues. CDR3 sequence reads: CASSQLAGGTYEQYF. Here the CDR3 DNA reads TGCGCCAGCAGCCAATTAGCGGGAGGCACCTACGAGCAGTACTTC.

The chain has TRBV7-2 and TRBJ2-7, with D tentatively TRBD1 (8 bases). This CDR3 region has 15 residues. Trimming pared 5 bases from V and 6 bases from J, leaving 20 bases between. Germline CDR1 is SGHTA and CDR2 is FQGNSA. CDR3 residues: CASSPNRGGVSEQYF. CDR3 bases: TGTGCCAGCAGCCCTAACAGGGGGGGGGTTTCCGAGCAGTACTTC.

The table lists this clonotype with a few counts. V gene TRBV28 combines with J gene TRBJ2-3; TRBD2 aligns across 8 bases. CDR3 length: 16 amino acids. After removal of 5 bases from V and 2 bases from J, the junction contained 9 bases not matched to a gene. The germline V gene has CDR1 MDHEN and CDR2 SYDVKM. The CDR3 protein is CASSRGGQGATDTQYF. DNA of the CDR3: TGTGCCAGCAGTCGGGGGGGCCAAGGGGCCACAGATACGCAGTATTTT.

This chain connects TRBV5-1 to TRBJ2-2; D tentatively reads TRBD1 or TRBD2 (5 bases each). V shed 4 bases and J shed 6 bases, with 13 bases lying between them. The CDR3 has 14 residues. From germline, CDR1 is SGHRS and CDR2 YFSETQ. The CDR3 DNA follows: TGCGCCAGCAGCCCTATACCGGGGCCCGGGGAGCTGTTTTTT. Protein: CASSPIPGPGELFF.

This chain connects TRBV27 to TRBJ2-1, with 13 bases fitting TRBD2. The V gene's germline CDR1 is MNHEY and CDR2 SMNVEV (reference sequence). The length of the CDR3 is 16 residues. The V and J ends lost 4 bases and 5 bases, in that order; junction bases with no gene match: 5. The CDR3 loop reads CASSSPGLAGNNEQFF. The DNA of the CDR3 is TGTGCCAGCAGTTCCCCGGGACTAGCGGGGAACAATGAGCAGTTCTTC.

This clonotype appeared a few times. The chain is built from TRBV7-2 and TRBJ2-3, with 9 nucleotides matching TRBD2. Germline CDR1 is SGHTA and CDR2 is FQGNSA. J gave up 14 bases and V 3 bases, and 9 bases lay outside the gene matches. This CDR3 contains 13 residues. Here the CDR3 DNA reads TGTGCCAGCAGCTTCCGGGGTAGCGGGGGTCTGTATTTT. It is translated as CASSFRGSGGLYF.

This clonotype was recorded a few times. The chain is built from TRBV4-3 and TRBJ2-2; D is perhaps TRBD1 (5 bases). The CDR3 covers 18 residues. Germline loops: CDR1 LGHNA, CDR2 YSLEER. V lost 0 bases and J 5 bases, leaving 19 bases between the germline ends. The CDR3 region is CASSQDLAGPLRTGELFF. The CDR3 bases are TGCGCCAGCAGCCAAGATCTCGCAGGGCCGCTTAGGACCGGGGAGCTGTTTTTT.

This chain connects TRBV9 to TRBJ2-2; a weak D match, TRBD2 (6 bases). The CDR3 runs to 15 residues. V lost 2 bases, J lost 0 bases, and 8 bases lay in between. Germline assignment: CDR1 SGDLS and CDR2 YYNGEE. DNA of the CDR3: TGTGCCAGCAGCGTCAGACTAGCGAACACCGGGGAGCTGTTTTTT. It is translated as CASSVRLANTGELFF.

The CDR3 DNA reads as TGTGCCAGTAGTATTCGGGACAGACGGAACATTCAGTACTTC. Protein product: CASSIRDRRNIQYF. The chain has TRBV19 and TRBJ2-4, with 7 bases aligning to TRBD1. The CDR3 runs 14 residues. CDR1 is LNHDA and CDR2 is SQIVND in the germline V gene (reference sequence). The V segment lost 3 bases and the J segment 7 bases; nucleotides outside the gene matches: 6. Supplemented by reference TRBV19 and TRBJ2-4, the full variable domain reads DGGITQSPKYLFRKEGQNVTLSCEQNLNHDAMYWYRQDPGQGLRLIYYSQIVNDFQKGDIAEGYSVSREKKESFPLTVTSAQKNPTAFYLCASSIRDRRNIQYFGAGTRLSVL.

CDR3 DNA: TGTGCCAGCAGCCCCCGAAGCTCCAAGGGCACAGATACGCAGTATTTT. As protein: CASSPRSSKGTDTQYF. This chain links TRBV7-9 with TRBJ2-3; D gene uncertain. The germline gives CDR1 SEHNR, CDR2 FQNEAQ (reference sequence). The CDR3 totals 16 residues. V lost 5 bases, J lost 1 base, and 16 bases lay in between.

This chain connects TRBV20-1 to TRBJ2-7; possibly TRBD1 for D (6 bases). CDR3 size: 11 residues. CDR1 DFQATT and CDR2 SNEGSKA come from the germline V gene (reference sequence). V lost 6 bases to trimming and J lost 4 bases, with 10 bases between them. Written as DNA, the CDR3 is TGCAGTGCGGGACACGATTACGAGCAGTACTTC. Translating it yields CSAGHDYEQYF.

This chain connects TRBV7-2 to TRBJ1-4; D may be TRBD1 (5 bases). CDR3 length: 15 amino acids. With 5 bases removed from V and 8 bases from J, the gap between germline ends came to 18 bases. CDR1 is SGHTA, CDR2 FQGNSA, per germline. CDR3 protein: CASSPSGEPSEKLFF. For the CDR3, the DNA is TGTGCCAGCAGCCCCTCGGGGGAACCGTCGGAAAAACTGTTTTTT.

This sequence joins TRBV6-5 and TRBJ2-3; 9 nucleotides agree with TRBD1. Looked up from germline, CDR1 is MNHEY and CDR2 is SVGAGI. CDR3 length: 16 amino acids. After removal of 0 bases from V and 8 bases from J, the junction contained 9 bases not matched to a gene. In nucleotides, the CDR3 is TGTGCCAGCAGTTACTCGATTAGGACAGGGGAGGTTACGCAGTATTTT. This gives the protein CASSYSIRTGEVTQYF.

This chain connects TRBV6-5 to TRBJ2-3; 11 nucleotides match TRBD2. Germline V gives CDR1 MNHEY, CDR2 SVGAGI. With 0 bases clipped from V and 3 bases from J, the junction kept 5 bases outside the gene matches. The CDR3 is 17 amino acids. The CDR3 is CASSYSILAGATDTQYF. CDR3 nucleotide sequence: TGTGCCAGCAGTTACTCTATACTAGCGGGAGCGACAGATACGCAGTATTTT.

The CDR3 sequence: CSARTITGLNEQFF. CDR3 nucleotide sequence: TGCAGTGCTAGAACCATAACGGGCCTCAATGAGCAGTTCTTC. This chain uses TRBV20-1 with TRBJ2-1; D uncertain. V gave up 2 bases and J gave up 6 bases, with 14 bases separating them. Germline V gives CDR1 DFQATT, CDR2 SNEGSKA (reference sequence). The CDR3 has 14 amino acids.

The chain carries TRBV20-1 and TRBJ1-1; possible D gene TRBD1, 6 bases. V lost 1 base to trimming and J lost 0 bases, with 9 bases between them. The CDR3 spans 14 residues. Germline values: CDR1 DFQATT, CDR2 SNEGSKA (reference sequence). Here the CDR3 reads CSARGTEVNTEAFF. DNA for the CDR3: TGCAGTGCTAGAGGGACAGAAGTGAACACTGAAGCTTTCTTT.

The chain is built from TRBV2 and TRBJ2-7, with D possibly being TRBD2 (6 bases). V gave up 7 bases and J gave up 1 base, with 8 bases separating them. Germline CDR1 reads SNHLY; CDR2 reads FYNNEI. The CDR3 runs to 12 residues. Here the CDR3 DNA reads TGTGCCAGCATGCGGGGTTCCTACGAGCAGTACTTC. Its protein is CASMRGSYEQYF. The variable domain in full, completed from reference TRBV2 and TRBJ2-7, reads EPEVTQTPSHQVTQMGQEVILRCVPISNHLYFYWYRQILGQKVEFLVSFYNNEISEKSEIFDDQFSVERPDGSNFTLKIRSTKLEDSAMYFCASMRGSYEQYFGPGTRLTVT.